This T cell receptor beta chain originates from a study of blood T cell repertoires in COVID-19. The wider study: The United States, Italy and Spain were the sources of the acute and convalescent COVID-19 samples. The analysed material was cDNA or gDNA that came from T cells, B-cell-depleted T cells, or PBMCs.

Source study methods: For nucleated cells, counts were estimated from reference gene primer amplification. The table came from immunoSEQ multiplex PCR; TCRdb's copy has only in-frame clones and leaves some out. That table is the source of V, J and clone size, and D and trimming were worked out from the DNA. The table includes approximately 210,000 clones, 65% to 85% detected once. The receptor's source is a woman aged 45-60 years with acute or convalescent COVID-19. Specimen: peripheral blood.

The CDR3 region is CASTGTSGGRDTQYF. In DNA, the CDR3 is TGTGCCAGCACCGGGACTAGCGGGGGAAGAGATACGCAGTATTTT. The V and J genes are TRBV6-5 and TRBJ2-3; 14 bases match TRBD2. Germline lookup yields CDR1 MNHEY and CDR2 SVGAGI. This CDR3 has 15 amino acids. J was trimmed by 5 bases and V by 7 bases; bases with no gene match: 5.